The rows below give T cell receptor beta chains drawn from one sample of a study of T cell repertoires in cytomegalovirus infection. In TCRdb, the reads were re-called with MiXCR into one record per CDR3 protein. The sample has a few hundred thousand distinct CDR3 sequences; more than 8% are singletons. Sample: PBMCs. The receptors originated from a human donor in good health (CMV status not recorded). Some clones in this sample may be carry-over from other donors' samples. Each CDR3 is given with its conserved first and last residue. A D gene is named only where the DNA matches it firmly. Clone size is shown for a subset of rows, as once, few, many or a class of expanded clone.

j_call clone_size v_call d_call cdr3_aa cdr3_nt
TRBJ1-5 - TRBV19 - CASNGVGQPQHF TGTGCCAGTAATGGGGTGGGACAGCCCCAGCATTTT
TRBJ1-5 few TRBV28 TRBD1 CASSLWTGGFNQPQHF TGTGCCAGCAGTTTATGGACAGGGGGGTTCAATCAGCCCCAGCATTTT
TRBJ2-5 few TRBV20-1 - CSVRRGRGKETQYF TGCAGTGTCCGGCGGGGACGAGGCAAAGAGACCCAGTACTTC
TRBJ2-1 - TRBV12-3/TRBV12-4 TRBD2 CASRGGGVNYNEQFF TGTGCCAGCAGGGGGGGGGGGGTCAACTACAATGAGCAGTTCTTC
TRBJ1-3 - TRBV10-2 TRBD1 CASSAPTGSGNTIYF TGCGCCAGCAGTGCCCCGACAGGGAGTGGAAACACCATATATTTT
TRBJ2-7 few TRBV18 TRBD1 CASSPRGQGGFSSYEQYF TGTGCCAGCTCACCACGAGGACAGGGGGGATTCAGCTCCTACGAGCAGTACTTC
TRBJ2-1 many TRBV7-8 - CASSSRFGDNEQFF TGTGCCAGCAGCTCCAGGTTTGGGGACAATGAGCAGTTCTTC
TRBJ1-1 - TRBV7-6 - CSSSFGQMNTEAFF TGTTCCAGCAGCTTTGGGCAGATGAACACTGAAGCTTTCTTT
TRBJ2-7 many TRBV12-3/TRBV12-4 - CASSSLYEQYF TGTGCCAGCAGCTCCCTGTACGAGCAGTACTTC
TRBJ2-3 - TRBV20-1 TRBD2 CSASNIAGGRTDTQYF TGCAGTGCCTCCAATATAGCGGGGGGGCGGACAGATACGCAGTATTTT
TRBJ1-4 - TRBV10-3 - CAISMYPGANNEKLFF TGTGCCATCAGTATGTATCCAGGGGCGAATAATGAAAAACTGTTTTTT
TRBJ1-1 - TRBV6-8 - CASSYVSVRKNTEAFF TGTGCCAGCAGTTACGTCTCGGTACGTAAGAACACTGAAGCTTTCTTT
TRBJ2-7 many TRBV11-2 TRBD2 CASSLGLAGAAYEQYF TGTGCCAGCAGCCTCGGACTAGCGGGAGCGGCCTACGAGCAGTACTTC
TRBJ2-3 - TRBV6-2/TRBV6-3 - CASSRDWGDTQYF TGTGCCAGCAGTCGGGACTGGGGGGATACGCAGTATTTT
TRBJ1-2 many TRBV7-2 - CASSLSGYYGYTF TGTGCCAGCAGTTTAAGTGGATACTATGGCTACACCTTC
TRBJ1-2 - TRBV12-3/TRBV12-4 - CASEGFNGYTF TGTGCCAGCGAAGGGTTCAATGGCTACACCTTC
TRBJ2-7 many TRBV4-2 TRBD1 CASSQDRAYRDRVVRQYF TGTGCCAGCAGCCAAGACCGAGCTTACCGGGACAGGGTCGTCCGGCAGTACTTC
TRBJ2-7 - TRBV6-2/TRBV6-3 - CANTVAGTPDYEQYF TGTGCCAACACCGTCGCCGGGACACCAGACTACGAGCAGTACTTC
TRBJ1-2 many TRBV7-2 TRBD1 CASSRTLDRGSGYTF TGTGCCAGCAGCCGGACGCTGGACAGGGGATCTGGCTACACCTTC
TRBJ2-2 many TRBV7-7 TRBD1 CASSLTGQAPGGELFF TGTGCCAGCAGCTTAACGGGACAGGCCCCAGGCGGGGAGCTGTTTTTT
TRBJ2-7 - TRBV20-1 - CSARKVQEQYF TGCAGTGCTAGAAAAGTACAAGAGCAGTACTTC
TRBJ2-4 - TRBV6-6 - CASSYSGVGRIQYF TGTGCCAGCAGTTACTCCGGGGTTGGGCGCATTCAGTACTTC
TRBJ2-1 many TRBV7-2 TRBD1 CASSQTGGPQFF TGTGCCAGCAGCCAAACAGGGGGCCCTCAGTTCTTC
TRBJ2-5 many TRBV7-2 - CASSLVLNWGSQETQYF TGTGCCAGCAGCTTAGTTCTAAATTGGGGATCCCAAGAGACCCAGTACTTC
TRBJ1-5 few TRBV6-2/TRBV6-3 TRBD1 CASSFWTGGNQPQHF TGTGCCAGCAGTTTTTGGACAGGGGGCAATCAGCCCCAGCATTTT
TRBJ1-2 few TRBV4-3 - CASSQDFDSEYGYTF TGCGCCAGCAGCCAAGACTTTGACAGCGAGTATGGCTACACCTTC
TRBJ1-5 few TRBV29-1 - CSGQQGLDQPQHF TGCAGCGGGCAACAGGGACTGGACCAGCCCCAGCATTTT
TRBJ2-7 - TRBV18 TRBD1 CASSPDRGLKSYEQYF TGTGCCAGCTCACCCGACAGGGGGTTGAAGTCCTACGAGCAGTACTTC
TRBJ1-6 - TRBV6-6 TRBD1 CASSSRGSSSYNSPLHF TGTGCCAGCAGTTCCAGGGGGTCCAGCTCCTATAATTCACCCCTCCACTTT
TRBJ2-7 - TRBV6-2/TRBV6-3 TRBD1 CASSLTGNPYEQYF TGTGCCAGCAGTTTGACAGGGAACCCCTACGAGCAGTACTTC
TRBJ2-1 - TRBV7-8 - CASSLAAQRLVNEQFF TGTGCCAGCAGCTTAGCGGCTCAGCGGCTCGTAAATGAGCAGTTCTTC
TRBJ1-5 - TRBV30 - CAWSRSQLWNQPQHF TGTGCCTGGAGTCGTTCACAGTTGTGGAATCAGCCCCAGCATTTT
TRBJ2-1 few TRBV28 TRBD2 CASRDTSGGEFF TGTGCCAGCAGGGACACTAGCGGGGGGGAGTTCTTC
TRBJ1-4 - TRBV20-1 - CSARVAATNEKLFF TGCAGTGCTAGAGTAGCGGCAACTAATGAAAAACTGTTTTTT
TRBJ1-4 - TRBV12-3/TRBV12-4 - CASSLHRVNEKLFF TGTGCCAGCAGTTTACACAGGGTTAATGAAAAACTGTTTTTT
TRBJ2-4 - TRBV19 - CASSIGEAKNIQYF TGTGCCAGTAGTATCGGGGAGGCCAAAAACATTCAGTACTTC
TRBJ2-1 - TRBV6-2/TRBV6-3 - CASSYRTVSYNEQFF TGTGCCAGCAGTTACAGGACAGTCTCCTACAATGAGCAGTTCTTC
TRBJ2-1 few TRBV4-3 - CASSQDVRILEQFF TGCGCCAGCAGCCAAGATGTTCGGATTCTCGAGCAGTTCTTC
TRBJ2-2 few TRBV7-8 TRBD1 CASRRGQGDTGELFF TGTGCCAGCAGACGGGGACAGGGGGACACCGGGGAGCTGTTTTTT
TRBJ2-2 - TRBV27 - CASRPPIGELFF TGTGCCAGCAGACCCCCTATAGGGGAGCTGTTTTTT
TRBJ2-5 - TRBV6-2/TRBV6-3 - CASSHSVGGETQYF TGTGCCAGCAGTCATTCGGTCGGTGGAGAGACCCAGTACTTC